These T cell receptor beta chains were read from a single sample in a study of cytotoxic CD8 clonotypes in ibrutinib-treated CLL. Using immunoSEQ multiplex PCR, the repertoire was profiled, and TCRdb retains in-frame clones only, with some absent. Seen here are some 50,000 clones, 55% to 70% observed once, and the top ten hold roughly 22%. Sequences were derived from PBMCs, sampled after 24 months of ibrutinib treatment. These TCRs come from a human donor with chronic lymphocytic leukemia. Both conserved end residues are trimmed from each CDR3. Fields, in order: CDR3 protein, V gene, CDR3 length, J gene.

CDR3 protein: AGSRDNSIGTEAF; V gene: TRBV30; CDR3 length: 13; J gene: TRBJ1-1
CDR3 protein: ASSSNGSPYNEQF; V gene: TRBV28; CDR3 length: 13; J gene: TRBJ2-1
CDR3 protein: ATSRASSNTGELF; V gene: TRBV15; CDR3 length: 13; J gene: TRBJ2-2
CDR3 protein: ASSLRGLSSPQY; V gene: TRBV6-5; CDR3 length: 12; J gene: TRBJ2-5
CDR3 protein: ASSPVGENLKAEAF; V gene: TRBV5-6; CDR3 length: 14; J gene: TRBJ1-1
CDR3 protein: ASSISGEQF; V gene: TRBV19; CDR3 length: 9; J gene: TRBJ2-1
CDR3 protein: ASSRGTGGMNTEAF; V gene: TRBV18; CDR3 length: 14; J gene: TRBJ1-1
CDR3 protein: ASSYPGTVYNQPQH; V gene: TRBV5-4; CDR3 length: 14; J gene: TRBJ1-5
CDR3 protein: SVVGTGTTEAF; V gene: TRBV29-1; CDR3 length: 11; J gene: TRBJ1-1
CDR3 protein: ASTPGLAGSGETQY; V gene: TRBV11-1; CDR3 length: 14; J gene: TRBJ2-5
CDR3 protein: SAHTGDYEQY; V gene: TRBV29-1; CDR3 length: 10; J gene: .
CDR3 protein: ASSPGYYGYT; V gene: TRBV28; CDR3 length: 10; J gene: TRBJ1-2
CDR3 protein: ASSALAVSTDTQY; V gene: TRBV9; CDR3 length: 13; J gene: TRBJ2-3
CDR3 protein: ASSSGQGRSPLH; V gene: TRBV6-6; CDR3 length: 12; J gene: TRBJ1-6
CDR3 protein: AISESSLWRELSYNEQF; V gene: TRBV10-3; CDR3 length: 17; J gene: TRBJ2-1
CDR3 protein: ASSESNGVRDTQY; V gene: TRBV10-1; CDR3 length: 13; J gene: TRBJ2-3
CDR3 protein: ASSKGQGYEQY; V gene: TRBV19; CDR3 length: 11; J gene: TRBJ2-7
CDR3 protein: ASSQDREKLF; V gene: TRBV5-8; CDR3 length: 10; J gene: TRBJ1-4
CDR3 protein: AWRTSPETQY; V gene: TRBV30; CDR3 length: 10; J gene: TRBJ2-5
CDR3 protein: ASSPLQGLTEAF; V gene: TRBV19; CDR3 length: 12; J gene: TRBJ1-1
CDR3 protein: ASKGIDYGYT; V gene: TRBV27; CDR3 length: 10; J gene: TRBJ1-2
CDR3 protein: ASSSLSSSTGANVLT; V gene: TRBV18; CDR3 length: 15; J gene: TRBJ2-6
CDR3 protein: SACRGFEQF; V gene: TRBV20-1; CDR3 length: 9; J gene: TRBJ2-1
CDR3 protein: ASSLAPSGANVLT; V gene: TRBV5-1; CDR3 length: 13; J gene: TRBJ2-6
CDR3 protein: ATLTPGHGANYGYT; V gene: TRBV28; CDR3 length: 14; J gene: TRBJ1-2
CDR3 protein: ASSARTYTDTQY; V gene: TRBV6-1; CDR3 length: 12; J gene: TRBJ2-3
CDR3 protein: ASSYWSLSGTDTQY; V gene: TRBV5-1; CDR3 length: 14; J gene: TRBJ2-3
CDR3 protein: ASSLQGGQPQH; V gene: TRBV28; CDR3 length: 11; J gene: TRBJ1-5
CDR3 protein: ASSLAAAYGYT; V gene: TRBV5-6; CDR3 length: 11; J gene: TRBJ1-2
CDR3 protein: ASSQDRREDYT; V gene: TRBV14; CDR3 length: 11; J gene: TRBJ1-2